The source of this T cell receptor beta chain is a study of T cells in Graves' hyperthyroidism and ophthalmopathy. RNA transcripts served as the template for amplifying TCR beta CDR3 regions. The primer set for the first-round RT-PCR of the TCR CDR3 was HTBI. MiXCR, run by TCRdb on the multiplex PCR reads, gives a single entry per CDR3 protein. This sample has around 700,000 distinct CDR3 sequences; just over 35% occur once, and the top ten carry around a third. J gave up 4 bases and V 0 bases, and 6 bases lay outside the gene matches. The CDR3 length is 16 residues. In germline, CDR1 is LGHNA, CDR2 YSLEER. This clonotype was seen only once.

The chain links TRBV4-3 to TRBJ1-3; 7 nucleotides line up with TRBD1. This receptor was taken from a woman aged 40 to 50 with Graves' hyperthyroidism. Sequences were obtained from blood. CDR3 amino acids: CASSQDPRGLGNTIYF. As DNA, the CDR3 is TGCGCCAGCAGCCAAGACCCGAGGGGGCTCGGAAACACCATATATTTT.